This is a list of T cell receptor beta chains from one sample in a study of T cell responses to AZD1222 COVID-19 vaccine. Here immunoSEQ multiplex PCR was the method, and the copy in TCRdb shows in-frame clones only, minus some. The table has 130,000 to 150,000 clones, roughly 90% seen once. Material: peripheral blood, obtained 28 days after the second dose of the MenACWY control vaccine. The receptors originated from an adult who received the MenACWY meningococcal vaccine as a control. CDR3s include the opening cysteine and the closing phenylalanine or tryptophan. D genes are given only for firm matches. Size is omitted from some rows. Given values are once, few, many or a class for expanded clones.

length: 14
J: TRBJ2-5
D: .
size: .
V: TRBV27
CDR3: CASSLSGSQETQYF
DNA: TGTGCCAGCAGTTTATCAGGGTCCCAAGAGACCCAGTACTTC

length: 13
J: TRBJ1-6
D: .
size: .
V: TRBV6-5
CDR3: CASTSGAYSPLHF
DNA: TGTGCCAGCACCTCCGGGGCCTATTCACCCCTCCACTTT

length: 15
J: TRBJ2-1
D: .
size: .
V: TRBV11-2
CDR3: CASSLGRGSYNEQFF
DNA: TGTGCCAGCAGCTTAGGCAGGGGCTCCTACAATGAGCAGTTCTTC

length: 15
J: TRBJ1-5
D: .
size: .
V: TRBV4-3
CDR3: CASSQGVGRRQPQHF
DNA: TGCGCCAGCAGCCAAGGGGTGGGGCGCCGGCAGCCCCAGCATTTT

length: 13
J: TRBJ1-1
D: .
size: .
V: TRBV19
CDR3: CASSTTGNTEAFF
DNA: TGTGCCAGTAGTACGACAGGGAACACTGAAGCTTTCTTT

length: 14
J: TRBJ2-2
D: .
size: .
V: TRBV6-6
CDR3: CATLERANTGELFF
DNA: TGTGCCACGTTAGAACGTGCGAACACCGGGGAGCTGTTTTTT

length: 15
J: TRBJ2-1
D: TRBD2
size: once
V: TRBV6-4
CDR3: CASSDSGGDYNEQFF
DNA: TGTGCCAGCAGTGATTCGGGAGGAGACTACAATGAGCAGTTCTTC

length: 16
J: TRBJ2-3
D: .
size: .
V: TRBV19
CDR3: CASSIGLGGITDTQYF
DNA: TGTGCCAGTAGTATTGGGCTGGGTGGGATCACAGATACGCAGTATTTT

length: 16
J: TRBJ2-2
D: TRBD2
size: .
V: TRBV7-2
CDR3: CASSLAGLAGAGELFF
DNA: TGTGCCAGCAGCTTAGCGGGGCTAGCGGGAGCCGGGGAGCTGTTTTTT

length: 14
J: TRBJ1-5
D: .
size: .
V: TRBV27
CDR3: CASSFQGANQPQHF
DNA: TGTGCCAGCAGTTTTCAGGGTGCCAATCAGCCCCAGCATTTT

length: 15
J: TRBJ2-7
D: TRBD1
size: .
V: TRBV2
CDR3: CASSEGTGLTYEQYF
DNA: TGTGCCAGCAGTGAAGGGACAGGGTTGACCTACGAGCAGTACTTC

length: 14
J: TRBJ1-1
D: .
size: .
V: TRBV2
CDR3: CASSGFRKNTEAFF
DNA: TGTGCCAGCAGTGGCTTCAGGAAGAACACTGAAGCTTTCTTT

length: 13
J: TRBJ2-7
D: .
size: .
V: TRBV7-2
CDR3: CASSAIRGTEQYF
DNA: TGTGCCAGCAGCGCCATCCGGGGAACCGAGCAGTACTTC

length: 16
J: TRBJ2-7
D: .
size: .
V: TRBV11-3
CDR3: CASSPLPGLSSYEQYF
DNA: TGTGCCAGCAGCCCGCTACCGGGGCTCAGCTCCTACGAGCAGTACTTC

length: 12
J: TRBJ1-1
D: .
size: .
V: TRBV30
CDR3: CAWSWAGTEAFF
DNA: TGTGCCTGGAGTTGGGCTGGCACTGAAGCTTTCTTT

length: 14
J: TRBJ2-2
D: .
size: .
V: TRBV6-5
CDR3: CASGVGVDTGELFF
DNA: TGTGCCAGCGGGGTTGGGGTAGACACCGGGGAGCTGTTTTTT

length: 16
J: TRBJ1-4
D: .
size: .
V: TRBV18
CDR3: CASSPDQGTSNEKLFF
DNA: TGTGCCAGCTCACCGGACCAGGGAACGAGTAACGAAAAACTGTTTTTT

length: 15
J: TRBJ2-3
D: TRBD2
size: .
V: TRBV6-6
CDR3: CASSWTSGETDTQYF
DNA: TGTGCCAGCAGTTGGACTAGCGGGGAGACAGATACGCAGTATTTT